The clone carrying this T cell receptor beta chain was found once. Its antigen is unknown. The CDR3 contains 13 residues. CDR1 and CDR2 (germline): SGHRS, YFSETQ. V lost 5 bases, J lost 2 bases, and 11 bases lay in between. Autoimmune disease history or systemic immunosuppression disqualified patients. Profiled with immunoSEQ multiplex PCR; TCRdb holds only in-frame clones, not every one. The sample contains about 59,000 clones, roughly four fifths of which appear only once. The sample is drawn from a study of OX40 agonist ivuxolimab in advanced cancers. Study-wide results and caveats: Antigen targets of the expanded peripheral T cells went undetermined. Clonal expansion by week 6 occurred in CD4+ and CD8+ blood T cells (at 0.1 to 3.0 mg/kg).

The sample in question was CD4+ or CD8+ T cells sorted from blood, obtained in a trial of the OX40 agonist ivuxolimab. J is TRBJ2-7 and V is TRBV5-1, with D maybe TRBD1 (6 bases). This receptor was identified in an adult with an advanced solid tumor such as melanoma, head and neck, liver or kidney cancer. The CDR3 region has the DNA TGCGCCAGCAGAGGGGACACCACCTACGAGCAGTACTTC. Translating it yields CASRGDTTYEQYF.